These T cell receptor beta chains were read from a single sample in a study of cytomegalovirus exposure and HLA in healthy donors. The repertoire was sequenced with immunoSEQ multiplex PCR; TCRdb's copy has only in-frame clones and lacks some. Of 150,000 to 180,000 clones listed, roughly 79% are singletons. The sequencing input was PBMCs. These receptors were obtained from a man aged 18 to 29 in good health and CMV-seronegative. The CDR3 runs from the conserved cysteine through the conserved F or W. The D gene is left open where the match is weak.

>TRBD1|TRBV9
CASSVGDRVSYGYTF
>TRBD1|TRBV7-9
CASNLDRDEAFF
>.|TRBV27
CASSFGQSYGYTF
>.|TRBV19
CASSPATALGTDTQYF
>.|TRBV4-1
CASSLGQYNEQFF
>.|TRBV6-6
CASSGSGDRNEQYF
>.|TRBV5-4
CASSLDRNYGYTF
>.|TRBV7-9
CASSPWTTSGDTQYF
>.|TRBV6-1
CASSERSNSPLHF
>TRBD2|TRBV5-1
CASSPGLAGGPISYNEQFF
>TRBD1|TRBV5-1
CASSPGTGGTEAFF
>.|TRBV4-1
CASSLVGAASYNEQFF
>.|TRBV6-5
CASSLALGSEAFF
>TRBD1|TRBV7-9
CSSSLGTAYNEKLFF
>TRBD1|TRBV5-6
CASSSTGAYEQYF
>.|TRBV7-9
CASSPSGNQPQHF
>TRBD1|TRBV2
CASLTRKTRTGNTEAFF
>TRBD2|TRBV19
CATTMGGAYNEQFF
>TRBD1|TRBV28
CASSGLSGQGYYGYTF
>.|TRBV11-3
CASSFRGSVEQFF
>TRBD2|TRBV7-9
CASTIAGGQETQYF
>.|TRBV11-1
CASSFVSGAGTEAFF
>.|TRBV11-1
CASSLSSQMNTEAFF
>.|TRBV5-1
CASSLDPPGTNQPQHF
>.|TRBV19
CASNGEEGHNTEAFF
>TRBD1|TRBV5-6
CASSPTRGRLGNSPLHF
>TRBD1|TRBV5-6
CASSPTGGRDSQYF
>.|TRBV29-1
CSVAGRVGTDTQYF
>.|TRBV18
CASSPSQGGQPQHF
>TRBD1|TRBV19
CASSRDRGNEQFF
>TRBD1|TRBV5-4
CASSPAGQVKNSPLHF
>.|TRBV11-2
CASSLTGISLSSRYF
>TRBD2|TRBV9
CASSPISGVQDEQFF
>TRBD2|TRBV11-3
CASSQRGKTYEQYF
>TRBD1|TRBV4-1
CASSQGTGGLLYGYTF
>.|TRBV6-6
CASSPRGGETQYF
>.|TRBV2
CASSEGTGGQPQHF
>.|TRBV4-3
CASSQGQTQETQYF
>.|TRBV25-1
CASRPVQGTEAFF
>TRBD2|TRBV18
CASSPRSGATDTQYF
>TRBD1|TRBV7-9
CASSLSGQGALGDTEAFF
>.|TRBV5-1
CASSLIPSNEKLFF
>.|TRBV5-4
CASSPRGSAKNSQYF
>.|TRBV2
CASSFRVVQPQHF
>TRBD1|TRBV6-6
CASSSTGTSEQYF